This T cell receptor (beta chain) was identified in a study of blood T cell repertoires in COVID-19. Study context: Some COVID-19 samples were acute and others convalescent; all came from the United States, Italy and Spain. T cells, B-cell-depleted T cells, or PBMCs provided the cDNA or gDNA that served as material.

The CDR3 runs 14 residues. With 6 bases removed from V and 8 bases from J, the gap between germline ends came to 16 bases. Germline loops: CDR1 MNHEY, CDR2 SMNVEV (reference sequence). Participant age was about 18 to 95 years, and participants resided in fewer than 25 US areas. Using immunoSEQ multiplex PCR, the repertoire was profiled, and TCRdb retains in-frame clones only, with some absent. The repertoire has about 230,000 clones, 89% of them found once; the top ten carry approximately 4.3%. What was sequenced was PBMCs or T cells enriched from blood (not recorded which). The sequence came from a woman aged 25-40 years with acute COVID-19. The V gene is TRBV27, the J gene TRBJ1-4; weak D call: TRBD1 (5 bases). The CDR3 nucleotides are TGTGCCAGCAGACGGTGGGGCACTGAGGAAAAACTGTTTTTT. Its protein is CASRRWGTEEKLFF.